Following are 12 T cell receptor beta chains from one sample sequenced in a study of OX40 agonist ivuxolimab in advanced cancers. Repertoires were generated with immunoSEQ multiplex PCR, while TCRdb's copy carries only in-frame clones and drops some. Of tens of thousands of clones listed, around 87% are singletons. The sequencing used CD4+ or CD8+ T cells sorted from blood, collected in a trial of the OX40 agonist ivuxolimab. All receptors derive from an adult with an advanced solid tumor such as melanoma, head and neck, liver or kidney cancer.

This chain uses TRBV5-6 with TRBJ1-5; D remains ambiguous. Germline loops: CDR1 SGHDT, CDR2 YYEEEE. Trimming removed 0 bases at V and 0 bases at J, with 4 bases between. The CDR3 sequence is 14 residues long. For the CDR3, the DNA is TGTGCCAGCAGCTTGGCGGGTAGCAATCAGCCCCAGCATTTT. Its translation: CASSLAGSNQPQHF. Drawing the rest from reference TRBV5-6 and TRBJ1-5, the complete variable domain is DAGVTQSPTHLIKTRGQQVTLRCSPKSGHDTVSWYQQALGQGPQFIFQYYEEEERQRGNFPDRFSGHQFPNYSSELNVNALLLGDSALYLCASSLAGSNQPQHFGDGTRLSIL.

This rearrangement joins TRBV18 to TRBJ1-2; weak D call: TRBD1 (5 bases). Germline loops: CDR1 KGHSH, CDR2 LQKENI. Trimming shortened V by 3 bases and J by 4 bases, and 9 bases separated the two germline ends. CDR3 length: 13 amino acids. The CDR3 reads CASSPSGGYGYTF. The DNA of the CDR3 is TGTGCCAGCTCACCGTCGGGGGGCTATGGCTACACCTTC.

The genes are TRBV29-1 and TRBJ1-5; no clear D. Trimming shortened V by 4 bases and J by 0 bases, and 4 bases separated the two germline ends. Germline CDR1 reads SQVTM; CDR2 reads ANQGSEA. The CDR3 extends over 12 amino acids. For the CDR3, the DNA is TGCAGCGTTGCGGGTAGCAATCAGCCCCAGCATTTT. Translated, it gives CSVAGSNQPQHF.

The sample holds a few counts of this clone. The chain employs TRBV2 and TRBJ1-4; perhaps TRBD1 as D (6 bases). CDR1 is SNHLY and CDR2 is FYNNEI in the germline V gene. V was trimmed by 7 bases and J by 8 bases, leaving 11 bases between them. The CDR3 contains 12 residues. CDR3 residues: CASKQGLEKLFF. The CDR3 DNA follows: TGTGCCAGCAAACAGGGACTAGAAAAACTGTTTTTT.

This chain joins TRBV27 and TRBJ2-7; weak D call: TRBD1 (5 bases). This CDR3 has 15 residues. CDR1 is MNHEY and CDR2 is SMNVEV in the germline V gene (reference sequence). V was cut by 6 bases and J by 5 bases, with 20 bases left in between. In DNA, the CDR3 is TGTGCCAGCAGCCAACCAGGTGGGGCGATAAACGAGCAGTACTTC. Translated: CASSQPGGAINEQYF.

The chain recombines TRBV6-5 with TRBJ1-2; a weak D match, TRBD1 (5 bases). The CDR3 length is 14 residues. In germline, CDR1 is MNHEY, CDR2 SVGAGI. V gave up 4 bases and J gave up 7 bases, with 16 bases separating them. The CDR3 sequence is CASSSRQGLGGYTF. CDR3 nucleotides: TGTGCCAGCAGTTCCAGGCAGGGACTGGGTGGCTACACCTTC.

The V gene is TRBV5-1, the J gene TRBJ1-1, with D perhaps TRBD1 (6 bases). Germline values: CDR1 SGHRS, CDR2 YFSETQ. V shed 0 bases and J shed 4 bases, with 19 bases lying between them. This CDR3 has 17 amino acids. The DNA of the CDR3 is TGCGCCAGCAGCTTGGGACGGTCGGCAGGGGAGGGCACTGAAGCTTTCTTT. As protein: CASSLGRSAGEGTEAFF.

The chain couples TRBV6-5 to TRBJ2-5, with no clear D. In germline, CDR1 is MNHEY, CDR2 SVGAGI. This CDR3 comprises 14 residues. The V gene lost 5 bases and the J gene lost 4 bases, with 14 bases spanning the gap. CDR3 residues: CASSRTILGETQYF. The CDR3 bases are TGTGCCAGCAGTCGGACCATTCTCGGAGAGACCCAGTACTTC.

The V call is TRBV15, the J call TRBJ2-3; 8 bases map to TRBD2. This CDR3 has 17 amino acids. Trimming at V came to 2 bases and at J to 3 bases, leaving 10 bases not matched to a gene. Germline V gene sequence: CDR1 LNHNV, CDR2 YYDKDF (reference sequence). The CDR3 nucleotides are TGTGCCACCAGCAGAACATATCAGCGGGAGTCGACAGATACGCAGTATTTT. This codes for CATSRTYQRESTDTQYF.

The genes are TRBV19 and TRBJ1-1; 8 bases are a match to TRBD1. After removal of 7 bases from V and 2 bases from J, the junction contained 9 bases not matched to a gene. Germline V gene lookup returns CDR1 LNHDA and CDR2 SQIVND (reference sequence). CDR3 length: 15 amino acids. The CDR3 DNA is TGTGCCAGTACTTCCTGGACAGGGAGCAACACTGAAGCTTTCTTT. Translated: CASTSWTGSNTEAFF.

The rearrangement uses TRBV7-8 and TRBJ2-4; TRBD2 matches 11 bases. The germline CDR1 and CDR2 sequences are SGHVS and FQNEAQ. The junction had 14 bases not matched to a gene; V was cut back by 4 bases and J by 3 bases. This CDR3 region has 19 residues. The CDR3 nucleotides read TGTGCCAGCAGCTGGGTCGGGACTAGCGGTTCCAAGGGCAAAAACATTCAGTACTTC. Translated: CASSWVGTSGSKGKNIQYF. Combining the CDR3 with reference TRBV7-8 and TRBJ2-4 gives the whole variable domain GAGVSQSPRYKVAKRGQDVALRCDPISGHVSLFWYQQALGQGPEFLTYFQNEAQLDKSGLPSDRFFAERPEGSVSTLKIQRTQQEDSAVYLCASSWVGTSGSKGKNIQYFGAGTRLSVL.

In its sample, this clone was seen a few times. The J gene is TRBJ1-5, the V gene TRBV19; D is uncertain. The V end was cut by 3 bases, the J end by 6 bases, with 9 bases between. CDR1 and CDR2 (germline): LNHDA, SQIVND (reference sequence). CDR3 length: 13 amino acids. This chain's CDR3 is CASSMEGVQPQHF. The CDR3 nucleotides are TGTGCCAGTAGTATGGAGGGAGTTCAGCCCCAGCATTTT. Full variable domain (remainder filled in from reference TRBV19 and TRBJ1-5): DGGITQSPKYLFRKEGQNVTLSCEQNLNHDAMYWYRQDPGQGLRLIYYSQIVNDFQKGDIAEGYSVSREKKESFPLTVTSAQKNPTAFYLCASSMEGVQPQHFGDGTRLSIL.